Sequencing of this T cell receptor beta chain was carried out in a study of T cells in Graves' hyperthyroidism and ophthalmopathy. Whole-study context: Peripheral blood was taken when the disease was first diagnosed, before any treatment began.

Broader study findings: Most thyroid clonotypes with frequency above 0.001 were detected in blood.

The TCR beta CDR3 regions underwent amplification using RNA transcripts as the source. During a first-round RT-PCR of the TCR CDR3, the HTBI primer set was used. TCRdb reprocessed the multiplex PCR reads via MiXCR and lists one record per CDR3 protein. The profile shows about 600,000 distinct CDR3 sequences, 11% to 15% of them singletons. CDR3 size: 13 residues. V shed 6 bases and J shed 0 bases, with 8 bases lying between them. In germline, CDR1 is MDHEN, CDR2 SYDVKM. Ophthalmopathy patients showed a Clinical Activity Score of at least 3, NOSPECS grade of at least 4 and duration under 3 months. Diagnoses rested on clinical symptoms, serum thyroxine and TRAb, thyroid ultrasound and orbital computed tomography. This clonotype was observed many times. Its antigen is still unknown.

The chain combines TRBV28 with TRBJ2-5; D is undetermined. The sequenced sample consisted of blood. This receptor was identified in a woman aged 18 to 35 with Graves' ophthalmopathy. For the CDR3, the DNA is TGTGCCAGCAGCCCTACGCACCAAGAGACCCAGTACTTC. As protein: CASSPTHQETQYF.